This T cell receptor (beta chain) was documented in a study of shared clonotypes between healthy human individuals. Sorted subsets were amplified in replicate PCRs using 200 ng DNA, some 31,000 T cell genomes. The protocol was immunoSEQ multiplex PCR, while the TCRdb copy is restricted to in-frame clones and leaves out a portion. This sample yields 550,000 to 600,000 clones, of which 95% to 98% are seen a single time; 0.3% belongs to the top ten. CD8 cells regarded as naive lacked CD45RO, were positively chosen for CCR7, and omitted terminally differentiated effector memory CD45RA+ cells. Whole-study results and caveats: Large sequencing depth failed to make sorted-subset sequencing complete, rarefaction showed.

The germline V gene encodes CDR1 MGHRA and CDR2 YSYEKL. Trimming took off 7 bases at V and 4 bases at J, with 15 bases between the two ends. CDR3 length: 14 residues. Comments on this clone: Its antigen remains unidentified.

The sample taken for sequencing was naive CD8+ T cells sorted from blood. The chain joins TRBV4-1 to TRBJ2-3; no definite D call. The clonotype was recovered from a man aged 30 to 45 in good health. The DNA for the CDR3 is TGCGCCAGCACCTCTGAGCCTTCGGCAGATACGCAGTATTTT. Its protein product is CASTSEPSADTQYF.